The sequence of this T cell receptor (beta chain) was determined in a study of cytomegalovirus exposure and HLA in healthy donors. Each donor was nominally healthy when sampled (though unrecorded immune exposures were likely). Overall study findings and caveats: On later analysis, the bulk of CMV-associated TCR beta chains appeared to be HLA-restricted. Per a later analysis, about 15,000 TCR beta sequences showed association with HLA alleles at 0.05 false discovery rate.

13 Jbeta primers and 60 Vbeta primers were used for the PCR. TCRdb's copy holds only in-frame clones and misses some; the assay was immunoSEQ multiplex PCR. The sample lists around 190,000 clones, 75% to 85% occurring once. With respect to this clone: Its specificity is unknown.

This CDR3 comprises 15 residues. The V gene's germline CDR1 is LNHDA and CDR2 SQIVND (reference sequence). The V gene end was trimmed by 6 bases and the J gene end by 1 base; junction bases not matched to a gene: 7. The V gene is TRBV19, the J gene TRBJ1-2, with 8 bases that match TRBD1. The receptor was derived from a woman in her 30s in good health and CMV-seropositive. The sample comprised PBMCs. CDR3: CASRQLDRGNYGYTF. The CDR3 DNA is TGTGCCAGTAGACAGCTCGACAGGGGTAACTATGGCTACACCTTC.